The 24 T cell receptor beta chains below come from one sample, sequenced in a study of blood T cell repertoires in COVID-19. Generated by immunoSEQ multiplex PCR, the TCRdb table keeps only in-frame clones and is missing some. The sample consists of roughly 330,000 clones, nearly 90% of them appearing once. Sequenced material: PBMCs or T cells enriched from blood (not recorded which). The source is a woman in her twenties or thirties who had recovered from COVID-19.

The chain recombines TRBV18 with TRBJ1-1, with a weak D call TRBD1 (6 bases). V was cut by 3 bases and J by 1 base, with 12 bases left in between. Per the germline V gene, CDR1 is KGHSH and CDR2 is LQKENI. The CDR3 has 15 residues. The CDR3 nucleotides read TGTGCCAGCTCACCGTTCCAGGGGTCGAACACTGAAGCTTTCTTT. It codes for CASSPFQGSNTEAFF.

The V call is TRBV29-1, the J call TRBJ1-5; TRBD1 might be the D (5 bases). Germline CDR1 is SQVTM and CDR2 is ANQGSEA. The CDR3 totals 19 residues. Trimming took 5 bases from V and 7 from J, leaving 33 bases between them. CDR3 bases: TGCAGCGTTCGGGAGGGACCCATCGGGCCAGCGACCCGGGGGCAGCCCCAGCATTTT. It specifies CSVREGPIGPATRGQPQHF. Using reference TRBV29-1 and TRBJ1-5 for the parts outside the CDR3, the full variable domain is SAVISQKPSRDICQRGTSLTIQCQVDSQVTMMFWYRQQPGQSLTLIATANQGSEATYESGFVIDKFPISRPNLTFSTLTVSNMSPEDSSIYLCSVREGPIGPATRGQPQHFGDGTRLSIL.

The CDR3 DNA sequence: TGCGCCAGCAGCTCCGACAGGGCCGGGAACACTGAAGCTTTCTTT. This codes for CASSSDRAGNTEAFF. The chain carries TRBV5-1 and TRBJ1-1; 7 positions match TRBD1. With V trimmed by 3 bases and J by 1 base, 6 bases remained unmatched. The CDR3 sequence is 15 residues long. The germline V gene encodes CDR1 SGHRS and CDR2 YFSETQ.

V and J are TRBV7-2 and TRBJ1-2; 7 bases line up with TRBD1. Germline V gene data show CDR1 as SGHTA and CDR2 as FQGNSA. Unmatched junction bases numbered 7, after V lost 5 bases and J lost 7 bases. This CDR3 region has 13 residues. CDR3 DNA sequence: TGTGCCAGCAGCCCTGGGACAGTTCGTGGCTACACCTTC. Its translation is CASSPGTVRGYTF.

This chain uses TRBV10-3 with TRBJ2-1, with D perhaps matching TRBD2 (6 bases). The CDR3 loop spans 14 amino acids. In germline, CDR1 is ENHRY, CDR2 SYGVKD. V lost 8 bases to trimming and J lost 5 bases, with 16 bases between them. The CDR3 region is CAIAPGLTNNEQFF. The CDR3 DNA sequence: TGTGCCATCGCCCCGGGACTGACAAACAATGAGCAGTTCTTC.

The genes are TRBV10-3 and TRBJ1-2, with TRBD1 matching 12 bases. The junction had 7 bases not matched to a gene; V was cut back by 5 bases and J by 6 bases. The length of the CDR3 is 15 residues. CDR1 and CDR2 from the germline V gene are ENHRY and SYGVKD. Here the CDR3 DNA reads TGTGCCATCAGTAATTCCGGGACAGGGGGCGATGGCTACACCTTC. This gives the protein CAISNSGTGGDGYTF.

This rearrangement joins TRBV19 to TRBJ1-3; D remains unclear. The CDR3 is 16 residues long. CDR1 is LNHDA and CDR2 is SQIVND in the germline V gene (reference sequence). With 7 bases removed from V and 0 bases from J, the gap between germline ends came to 16 bases. Here the CDR3 DNA reads TGTGCCAGTAATCACCCCGCCGGTCCCTCTGGAAACACCATATATTTT. It codes for CASNHPAGPSGNTIYF.

The gene calls are TRBV4-3 and TRBJ1-2; D perhaps matches TRBD1 (6 bases). The V end lost 5 bases, the J end lost 4 bases, and 17 bases lay between the germline ends. Germline CDR1 LGHNA, CDR2 YSLEER. This CDR3 region has 15 residues. The CDR3, as DNA: TGCGCCAGCAGCGAAACCCCTACAGGGATCTATGGCTACACCTTC. It translates to CASSETPTGIYGYTF.

V is TRBV5-1 and J is TRBJ1-1, with a tentative D call TRBD1 (5 bases). Per the germline V gene, CDR1 is SGHRS and CDR2 is YFSETQ. The V gene lost 4 bases and the J gene lost 1 base, with 11 bases spanning the gap. This CDR3 is built from 14 residues. CDR3 nucleotides: TGCGCCAGCAGCCTCGACAGCTCGAACACTGAAGCTTTCTTT. This gives the protein CASSLDSSNTEAFF. Together with reference TRBV5-1 and TRBJ1-1, the CDR3 gives the full variable domain: KAGVTQTPRYLIKTRGQQVTLSCSPISGHRSVSWYQQTPGQGLQFLFEYFSETQRNKGNFPGRFSGRQFSNSRSEMNVSTLELGDSALYLCASSLDSSNTEAFFGQGTRLTVV.

This sequence joins TRBV12-3 or TRBV12-4 and TRBJ2-4; D is undetermined. The V end was cut by 8 bases, the J end by 4 bases, with 12 bases between. This CDR3 region has 13 residues. The CDR3 loop reads CASLLARKNIQYF. CDR3 in DNA: TGTGCCAGCCTTTTAGCCAGGAAAAACATTCAGTACTTC.

The chain joins TRBV12-1 to TRBJ2-5; the table's TRBD2 call for D was not verified on the DNA. TRBV12-1 is reported as a pseudogene. The CDR3 loop spans 13 amino acids. The CDR3 DNA sequence: TGTGCCAGCAGCTTTTCTAGCCAAGAGACCCAGTACTTC. Its protein is CASSFSSQETQYF.

The chain combines TRBV18 with TRBJ2-2; D may be TRBD2 (6 bases). CDR3 length: 14 amino acids. Germline-derived CDR1 and CDR2 are KGHSH and LQKENI. The V and J ends lost 1 base and 6 bases respectively, with 9 bases between them. The CDR3 loop is CASSPRDWPGELFF. As DNA, the CDR3 is TGTGCCAGCTCACCACGGGACTGGCCCGGGGAGCTGTTTTTT. Variable domain in full (rest from reference TRBV18 and TRBJ2-2): NAGVMQNPRHLVRRRGQEARLRCSPMKGHSHVYWYRQLPEEGLKFMVYLQKENIIDESGMPKERFSAEFPKEGPSILRIQQVVRGDSAAYFCASSPRDWPGELFFGEGSRLTVL.

The chain joins TRBV19 to TRBJ1-1; no clear D. The V gene's germline CDR1 is LNHDA and CDR2 SQIVND (reference sequence). With 3 bases removed from V and 2 bases from J, the gap between germline ends came to 10 bases. The CDR3 loop spans 14 amino acids. The CDR3 loop is CASSIRHLNTEAFF. CDR3 in DNA: TGTGCCAGTAGTATTCGCCACTTAAACACTGAAGCTTTCTTT.

The V gene is TRBV19, the J gene TRBJ1-2, with D hard to call. V lost 3 bases and J 2 bases, leaving 10 bases between the germline ends. The CDR3 has 14 residues. Looked up from germline, CDR1 is LNHDA and CDR2 is SQIVND (reference sequence). Written as DNA, the CDR3 is TGTGCCAGTAGTATTTCACAGACAAACTATGGCTACACCTTC. This gives the protein CASSISQTNYGYTF.

This clone was seen once. The V call is TRBV7-9, the J call TRBJ1-1; a possible D gene is TRBD1 (6 bases). With 4 bases removed from V and 9 bases from J, the gap between germline ends came to 15 bases. The CDR3 runs to 13 residues. Germline V gene lookup returns CDR1 SEHNR and CDR2 FQNEAQ (reference sequence). CDR3 DNA: TGTGCCAGCAGCTCACGGACAGCCCTGAAAGCTTTCTTT. Translating it yields CASSSRTALKAFF.

The chain couples TRBV4-1 to TRBJ2-7, with TRBD1 identical over 7 bases. V trimming: 0 bases; J trimming: 7 bases; junction bases outside the gene matches: 6. CDR3 size: 14 residues. Per germline, CDR1 MGHRA and CDR2 YSYEKL. Written as DNA, the CDR3 is TGCGCCAGCAGCCAAGATTCAGGGGGTGGAGAGCAGTACTTC. This codes for CASSQDSGGGEQYF.

There are a few counts of this clone. The rearrangement uses TRBV3-1 (or the pseudogene TRBV3-2) and TRBJ1-6; 10 nucleotides line up with TRBD1. V was pared by 0 bases and J by 11 bases, with 7 bases of the junction left unmatched. Germline CDR1 and CDR2: LGHDT and YNNKEL (reference sequence). This CDR3 contains 16 residues. Here the CDR3 DNA reads TGTGCCAGCAGCCAAGATGGGGACAGGGGTGGTCCACCCCTCCACTTT. This encodes CASSQDGDRGGPPLHF.

The chain has TRBV2 and TRBJ1-5, with D perhaps matching TRBD1 (6 bases). Germline-derived CDR1 and CDR2 are SNHLY and FYNNEI. The CDR3 has 15 residues. Here the CDR3 DNA reads TGTGCTACCAGCAGGGGCTTGAGTAGCAATCAGCCCCAGCATTTT. It specifies CATSRGLSSNQPQHF.

V and J are TRBV19 and TRBJ1-4; 7 nucleotides line up with TRBD1. V was pared by 5 bases and J by 5 bases, with 5 bases of the junction left unmatched. Germline V gives CDR1 LNHDA, CDR2 SQIVND (reference sequence). This CDR3 spans 14 amino acids. CDR3: CASSPRDSNEKLFF. CDR3 in DNA: TGTGCCAGTAGTCCCCGGGACAGCAATGAAAAACTGTTTTTT. Together with reference TRBV19 and TRBJ1-4, the CDR3 gives the full variable domain: DGGITQSPKYLFRKEGQNVTLSCEQNLNHDAMYWYRQDPGQGLRLIYYSQIVNDFQKGDIAEGYSVSREKKESFPLTVTSAQKNPTAFYLCASSPRDSNEKLFFGSGTQLSVL.

This sequence joins TRBV19 and TRBJ2-5, with TRBD2 matching 7 bases. Trimming took 4 bases from V and 4 from J; bases not matched to a gene: 0. The length of the CDR3 is 12 residues. In germline, CDR1 is LNHDA, CDR2 SQIVND (reference sequence). The chain's CDR3 is CASSRGGETQYF. In DNA, the CDR3 is TGTGCCAGTAGTAGGGGGGGAGAGACCCAGTACTTC.

V usage is TRBV7-2 and J usage is TRBJ1-2; 7 nucleotides match TRBD1. The length of the CDR3 is 17 residues. V trimming: 6 bases; J trimming: 7 bases; junction bases outside the gene matches: 20. Per the germline V gene, CDR1 is SGHTA and CDR2 is FQGNSA. DNA for the CDR3: TGTGCCAGCAGTTCTAATCCCCCCGGCGCAGGGGGGAGTGGCTACACCTTC. Translated: CASSSNPPGAGGSGYTF.

The table lists this clone with a count of one. In nucleotides, the CDR3 is TGTGCCAGTAGTGAGGGGGACAGGGGAAGGAATCAGCCCCAGCATTTT. It encodes CASSEGDRGRNQPQHF. The chain links TRBV19 to TRBJ1-5; 10 bases line up with TRBD1. V dropped 5 bases and J dropped 4; count of bases not matched to a gene: 8. Germline-derived CDR1 and CDR2 are LNHDA and SQIVND (reference sequence). This CDR3 has 16 amino acids.

This clone turned up a few times. The genes are TRBV27 and TRBJ2-7; 7 positions match TRBD1. Germline CDR1 is MNHEY and CDR2 is SMNVEV (reference sequence). The CDR3 runs to 15 residues. The J segment lost 0 bases and the V segment lost 5 bases, leaving 7 bases of the junction unmatched. This CDR3 is CASSTWTGDSYEQYF. The CDR3 nucleotides are TGTGCCAGCAGTACGTGGACAGGCGACTCCTACGAGCAGTACTTC.

This chain joins TRBV6-5 and TRBJ1-2; 7 positions match TRBD1. V was pared by 1 base and J by 2 bases, with 4 bases of the junction left unmatched. The CDR3 is made up of 15 amino acids. Per the germline V gene, CDR1 is MNHEY and CDR2 is SVGAGI. DNA of the CDR3: TGTGCCAGCAGTTACTTAGGACAGGAAAACTATGGCTACACCTTC. It encodes CASSYLGQENYGYTF.